The 28 T cell receptor beta chains reported below all come from one sample, sequenced in a study of identical twins (dated by TCRdb to the mid-2010s). The receptor library was made with 5' RACE. The sample was run on an Illumina HiSeq 2000. TCRdb's own reprocessing of the public reads used fastp at Q25 and MiXCR and kept productive beta chains. Entries are consolidated by CDR3 protein sequence, retaining the most common genes and DNA. Within this sample are 430,000 or so distinct CDR3 sequences, with approximately 25% of them counted one time only. The ten most abundant clones make up approximately 2.9% of the sample. This same sample was also part of a study on T cells expressing NK-cell markers.

Specimen: CD4+ T cells sorted from blood. Receptors originate from a woman aged 18-29 years in good health.

The chain employs TRBV4-2 and TRBJ2-7; D perhaps matches TRBD2 (5 bases). The CDR3 is 14 amino acids. Per the germline V gene, CDR1 is LGHNA and CDR2 is YNFKEQ. The V and J ends lost 3 bases and 4 bases respectively, with 13 bases between them. The CDR3 DNA reads as TGTGCCAGCAGCCAGCGTCGGGGATTATACGAGCAGTACTTC. This gives the protein CASSQRRGLYEQYF.

The V call is TRBV10-3, the J call TRBJ2-5, with D possibly TRBD2 on 5 matching bases. Germline CDR1 ENHRY, CDR2 SYGVKD. The CDR3 has 18 amino acids. Trimming left V 0 bases short and J 5 bases short, with 22 bases between. In DNA form, the CDR3 reads TGTGCCATCAGTGAGTCGAGGGCAGGAAGGTCACCAGTGGAGACCCAGTACTTC. Translation gives CAISESRAGRSPVETQYF.

The chain links TRBV6-5 to TRBJ2-2; the D call may be TRBD1 or TRBD2 (5 bases each). V was trimmed by 0 bases and J by 5 bases, leaving 7 bases between them. Germline V gene lookup returns CDR1 MNHEY and CDR2 SVGAGI. This CDR3 spans 14 amino acids. The CDR3 sequence is CASSYSGETGELFF. The CDR3 DNA sequence: TGTGCCAGCAGTTACTCGGGGGAAACCGGGGAGCTGTTTTTT.

This sequence joins TRBV24-1 and TRBJ2-5; 8 bases align to TRBD2. The CDR3 has 14 amino acids. The trim removed 2 bases at V and 5 bases at J, leaving 3 bases unmatched. Germline CDR1 and CDR2: KGHDR and SFDVKD. This CDR3 is CATSDSASGETQYF. As DNA, the CDR3 is TGTGCCACCAGTGATTCAGCTAGCGGGGAGACCCAGTACTTC.

The V and J genes are TRBV11-2 and TRBJ2-3, with 8 positions matching TRBD2. CDR3 length: 19 residues. With V trimmed by 5 bases and J by 1 base, 17 bases remained unmatched. Germline V lookup: CDR1 SGHAT, CDR2 FQNNGV. CDR3 sequence (DNA): TGTGCCAGCAGCACCCGGAGGGCGGGGGGTCCTACTCGCACAGATACGCAGTATTTT. Its translation is CASSTRRAGGPTRTDTQYF.

This clonotype was detected a few times. This chain links TRBV6-1 with TRBJ1-1; no clear D. Trimming left V 6 bases short and J 5 bases short, with 13 bases between. Germline V gives CDR1 MNHNS, CDR2 SASEGT. CDR3 length: 13 amino acids. The CDR3 DNA is TGTGCCAGCAGGTCTAAGATAGGGACTGAAGCTTTCTTT. It codes for CASRSKIGTEAFF.

This clonotype was picked up a small number of times. The genes are TRBV20-1 and TRBJ2-1; TRBD2 matches 10 bases. Germline CDR1 is DFQATT and CDR2 is SNEGSKA (reference sequence). V was clipped by 1 base and J by 14 bases; unmatched bases: 14. CDR3 length: 15 amino acids. The CDR3 DNA follows: TGCAGTGCTAGAGGAGGAAAGCGGGGGGGCCTGGGGGAGTTCTTC. Protein product: CSARGGKRGGLGEFF.

The rearrangement joins TRBV7-2 to TRBJ2-5, with 8 bases identical to TRBD2. The junction had 3 bases not matched to a gene; V was cut back by 8 bases and J by 4 bases. This CDR3 is built from 12 residues. CDR1 and CDR2 (germline): SGHTA, FQGNSA. The CDR3 protein is CASGLAGETQYF. The CDR3 region has the DNA TGTGCCAGCGGCCTAGCGGGAGAGACCCAGTACTTC.

This clonotype occurred a few times. The chain has TRBV10-3 and TRBJ2-2; no firm D call. Trimming pared 4 bases from V and 4 bases from J, leaving 10 bases between. This CDR3 is built from 14 residues. Germline V CDR1 and CDR2: ENHRY, SYGVKD. The CDR3 is CAISGLETTGELFF. In nucleotides, the CDR3 is TGTGCCATCAGTGGACTGGAGACCACCGGGGAGCTGTTTTTT.

This clonotype was seen a handful of times. The V gene is TRBV9, the J gene TRBJ2-7; D is undetermined. Germline V lookup: CDR1 SGDLS, CDR2 YYNGEE. The CDR3 contains 14 residues. V was clipped by 3 bases and J by 2 bases, with 12 bases between them. DNA of the CDR3: TGTGCCAGCAGCGCCCACTATCCCGCCTACGAGCAGTACTTC. This sequence encodes CASSAHYPAYEQYF.

This chain uses TRBV5-1 with TRBJ2-7; D might be TRBD1 (6 bases). This CDR3 contains 14 residues. With 4 bases removed from V and 5 bases from J, the gap between germline ends came to 16 bases. Germline lookup yields CDR1 SGHRS and CDR2 YFSETQ. The CDR3 spells CASSPRQGNHEQYF. CDR3 DNA: TGCGCCAGCAGCCCCCGGCAGGGGAACCACGAGCAGTACTTC. Based on the CDR3 plus reference TRBV5-1 and TRBJ2-7, the full variable domain is KAGVTQTPRYLIKTRGQQVTLSCSPISGHRSVSWYQQTPGQGLQFLFEYFSETQRNKGNFPGRFSGRQFSNSRSEMNVSTLELGDSALYLCASSPRQGNHEQYFGPGTRLTVT.

The chain links TRBV5-1 to TRBJ2-3; a weak D match, TRBD1 (6 bases). This CDR3 has 13 amino acids. V lost 4 bases, J lost 5 bases, and 11 bases lay in between. From germline, CDR1 is SGHRS and CDR2 YFSETQ. The CDR3 DNA is TGCGCCAGCAGCCAAGACAGGCGAGATACGCAGTATTTT. This gives the protein CASSQDRRDTQYF.

The chain couples TRBV6-1 to TRBJ2-1; a possible D gene is TRBD2 (7 bases). Trimming stripped 5 bases from V and 5 bases from J, with 16 bases between. This CDR3 contains 15 residues. CDR1 MNHNS and CDR2 SASEGT come from the germline V gene. The CDR3: CASSNKGEGNNEQFF. The CDR3 DNA reads TGTGCCAGCAGTAATAAGGGGGAGGGAAACAATGAGCAGTTCTTC.

The rearrangement links TRBV29-1 to TRBJ2-5; 11 bases align to TRBD2. The CDR3 contains 15 residues. Trimming cost V 6 bases and J 4 bases; bases outside gene matches: 10. Per germline, CDR1 SQVTM and CDR2 ANQGSEA. CDR3 amino acids: CSVDQGLAVGETQYF. The CDR3 DNA sequence: TGCAGCGTGGACCAGGGACTAGCGGTCGGAGAGACCCAGTACTTC.

The chain links TRBV6-5 to TRBJ2-1, with a weak D call TRBD2 (5 bases). The CDR3 is 14 residues long. Looked up from germline, CDR1 is MNHEY and CDR2 is SVGAGI. V lost 2 bases, J lost 9 bases, and 14 bases lay in between. CDR3 residues: CASSYTTGRGEQFF. The CDR3 bases are TGTGCCAGCAGTTACACGACGGGAAGAGGTGAGCAGTTCTTC.

This clonotype was counted at least ten times. The CDR3 spells CASRPPGGTEAFF. DNA for the CDR3: TGTGCCAGCAGACCCCCAGGGGGGACTGAAGCTTTCTTT. The gene calls are TRBV6-1 and TRBJ1-1; 7 bases are shared with TRBD1. Germline V gene data show CDR1 as MNHNS and CDR2 as SASEGT. This CDR3 region has 13 residues. The V gene end was trimmed by 6 bases and the J gene end by 5 bases; junction bases not matched to a gene: 6.

This clonotype was observed once. This chain links TRBV5-1 with TRBJ2-1; TRBD2 agrees at 13 bases. CDR1 and CDR2 (germline): SGHRS, YFSETQ. J lost 7 bases, V lost 6 bases, and 10 bases had no gene match. The CDR3 extends over 16 amino acids. The CDR3 here is CASIGTGLAGVNEQFF. As DNA, the CDR3 is TGCGCCAGCATAGGAACAGGACTAGCGGGAGTGAATGAGCAGTTCTTC.

The chain combines TRBV7-9 with TRBJ2-7; TRBD1 aligns across 11 bases. The V gene's germline CDR1 is SEHNR and CDR2 FQNEAQ (reference sequence). V was pared by 5 bases and J by 4 bases, with 7 bases of the junction left unmatched. The CDR3 has 15 amino acids. For the CDR3, the DNA is TGTGCCAGCAGCCTGATGGGGACAGGGGGATACGAGCAGTACTTC. Translation gives CASSLMGTGGYEQYF.

This clonotype was seen more than once but under ten times. The rearrangement uses TRBV7-2 and TRBJ2-1; D tentatively fits TRBD1 or TRBD2 (5 bases each). This CDR3 has 16 residues. The V gene's germline CDR1 is SGHTA and CDR2 FQGNSA. V dropped 5 bases and J dropped 7 bases, with 21 bases sitting between them. The CDR3 reads CASSGWTPGRQNEQFF. DNA for the CDR3: TGTGCCAGCAGCGGGTGGACACCGGGACGCCAGAATGAGCAGTTCTTC. The full variable domain, completed using reference TRBV7-2 and TRBJ2-1, is GAGVSQSPSNKVTEKGKDVELRCDPISGHTALYWYRQSLGQGLEFLIYFQGNSAPDKSGLPSDRFSAERTGGSVSTLTIQRTQQEDSAVYLCASSGWTPGRQNEQFFGPGTRLTVL.

This clonotype has more than one count but fewer than ten. The V and J genes are TRBV6-5 and TRBJ2-3, with TRBD1 identical over 7 bases. V was clipped by 0 bases and J by 4 bases; unmatched bases: 1. CDR1 MNHEY and CDR2 SVGAGI come from the germline V gene. The CDR3 has 14 amino acids. The CDR3 nucleotides are TGTGCCAGCAGTTACTCGCAGGGGGCAGATACGCAGTATTTT. Translating gives CASSYSQGADTQYF.

This clonotype was observed a handful of times. The genes are TRBV6-2 or TRBV6-3 and TRBJ2-4; D not certain. CDR3 length equals 15 residues. V was shortened by 7 bases and J by 0 bases, with 13 bases between the two germline ends. Germline V gene lookup returns CDR1 MNHEY and CDR2 SVGEGT. The CDR3 region has the DNA TGTGCCAGCAATCCGGCAGATATAGCCAAAAACATTCAGTACTTC. Protein product: CASNPADIAKNIQYF.

This clonotype was seen more than once but under ten times. This chain uses TRBV7-2 with TRBJ2-1, with D possibly being TRBD1 or TRBD2 (6 bases each). This CDR3 is 13 amino acids long. Germline-derived CDR1 and CDR2 are SGHTA and FQGNSA. Trimming stripped 5 bases from V and 13 bases from J, with 18 bases between. Written as DNA, the CDR3 is TGTGCCAGCAGCCTCAAACCGGGGGCCCCACAGTTCTTC. Its protein is CASSLKPGAPQFF.

In this sample, this clonotype turned up a few times. The chain carries TRBV5-1 and TRBJ2-3; 8 positions agree with TRBD1. Trimming took 3 bases from V and 2 from J; bases not matched to a gene: 5. Germline V gene data show CDR1 as SGHRS and CDR2 as YFSETQ. The CDR3 is 15 amino acids. The CDR3 spells CASSSARGHTDTQYF. The CDR3 region has the DNA TGCGCCAGCAGCTCGGCCAGGGGGCACACAGATACGCAGTATTTT.

This CDR3 reads CSAREVVAYNEQFF. CDR3 in DNA: TGCAGTGCTAGGGAAGTCGTAGCCTACAATGAGCAGTTCTTC. The V call is TRBV20-1, the J call TRBJ2-1; D remains unclear. The V end was cut by 3 bases, the J end by 2 bases, with 11 bases between. Germline CDR1 reads DFQATT; CDR2 reads SNEGSKA (reference sequence). The CDR3 has 14 residues.

This clonotype was counted between two and nine times. This chain joins TRBV10-3 and TRBJ1-2, with a weak D call TRBD1 (5 bases). V was clipped by 6 bases and J by 4 bases, with 9 bases between them. Germline values: CDR1 ENHRY, CDR2 SYGVKD. The length of the CDR3 is 12 residues. The CDR3 loop reads CAIRGRSYGYTF. In DNA, the CDR3 is TGTGCCATCAGGGGACGGAGCTATGGCTACACCTTC.

V usage is TRBV3-1 and J usage is TRBJ1-5; D is uncertain. V was shortened by 0 bases and J by 6 bases, with 9 bases between the two germline ends. The CDR3 is made up of 14 amino acids. The germline CDR1 and CDR2 sequences are LGHDT and YNNKEL (reference sequence). The CDR3 DNA reads TGTGCCAGCAGCCAAGAACACAGCGGTCAGCCCCAGCATTTT. It is translated as CASSQEHSGQPQHF.

This rearrangement joins TRBV6-2 or TRBV6-3 to TRBJ1-2; 8 nucleotides match TRBD1. Losses at the gene ends were 5 bases for V and 7 bases for J; bases not matched to a gene: 9. CDR3 size: 14 residues. Germline V CDR1 and CDR2: MNHEY, SVGEGT. In DNA form, the CDR3 reads TGTGCCAGCAGTCGCCCGGGGACAGGCGCTGGCTACACCTTC. Translating gives CASSRPGTGAGYTF.

The J gene is TRBJ1-4, the V gene TRBV7-9; 7 bases are shared with TRBD1. Germline V CDR1 and CDR2: SEHNR, FQNEAQ (reference sequence). Losses at the gene ends were 7 bases for V and 7 bases for J; bases not matched to a gene: 15. This CDR3 has 16 amino acids. The chain's CDR3 is CASTAFSGQLREKLFF. The CDR3 DNA is TGTGCCAGCACCGCGTTCTCGGGACAGTTACGTGAAAAACTGTTTTTT.